This T cell receptor (beta chain) came from a study of cytotoxic CD8 clonotypes in ibrutinib-treated CLL. Study-level background: Patients: 11 to 12 relapsed/refractory, roughly 14 treatment-naive, 17 to 18 IGHV unmutated. Per sample, productive templates averaged almost 260,000 and productive rearrangements averaged about 92,000.

Germline CDR1 and CDR2: SGDLS and YYNGEE. This CDR3 comprises 14 residues. The germline V and J ends were trimmed by 3 bases and 9 bases, with 16 bases remaining between them. The study's findings and limits: At baseline, clonality was higher than in age-matched healthy donors and correlated with CD8+ counts. Stable or contracted on treatment, public clonotypes were also uncommon.

TCRdb keeps only in-frame clones here, not all; method: immunoSEQ multiplex PCR. The sample lists 110,000 to 150,000 clones, approximately 90% seen once, with approximately 10% in the top ten. Comment on this clone: No antigen is known for it.

The chain combines TRBV9 with TRBJ1-3, with no clear D. This sample comprised PBMCs, obtained after 12 months of ibrutinib treatment. The source of this sequence is a human donor with chronic lymphocytic leukemia. CDR3 residues: CASSGPVRGGTIYF. The DNA of the CDR3 is TGTGCCAGCAGCGGGCCAGTCCGCGGAGGCACCATATATTTT.